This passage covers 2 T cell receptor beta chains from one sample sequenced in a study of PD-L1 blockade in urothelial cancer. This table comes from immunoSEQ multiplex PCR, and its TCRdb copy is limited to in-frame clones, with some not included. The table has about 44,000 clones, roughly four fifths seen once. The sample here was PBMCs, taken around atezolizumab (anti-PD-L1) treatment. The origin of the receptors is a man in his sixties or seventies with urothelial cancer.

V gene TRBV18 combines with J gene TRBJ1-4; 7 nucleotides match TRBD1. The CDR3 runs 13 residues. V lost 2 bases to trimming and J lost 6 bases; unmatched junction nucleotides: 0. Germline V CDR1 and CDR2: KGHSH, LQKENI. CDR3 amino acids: CASSPGTDEKLFF. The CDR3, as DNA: TGTGCCAGCTCACCAGGGACAGATGAAAAACTGTTTTTT.

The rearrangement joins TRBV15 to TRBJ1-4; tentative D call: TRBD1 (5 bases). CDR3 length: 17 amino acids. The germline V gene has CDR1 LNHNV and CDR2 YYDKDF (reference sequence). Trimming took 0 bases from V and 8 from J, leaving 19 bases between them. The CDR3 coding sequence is TGTGCCACCAGCAGAGAGGTCGGAGCCAGGGCGGTGGAAAAACTGTTTTTT. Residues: CATSREVGARAVEKLFF.